Shown below are 13 T cell receptor beta chains from a single sample sequenced in a study of T cells in Graves' hyperthyroidism and ophthalmopathy. There were TCR beta CDR3 regions amplified from RNA transcripts. First-round RT-PCR targeting the TCR CDR3 was performed with the HTBI primer set. TCRdb redid the calling of the multiplex PCR reads with MiXCR, one entry per CDR3 protein. The repertoire holds more than 550,000 distinct CDR3 sequences, with roughly 17% as singletons. The material sequenced was blood. The receptors originated from a man over 45 with Graves' hyperthyroidism.

There are a few counts of this clonotype. The chain carries TRBV5-8 and TRBJ2-7; no firm D call. The V end was cut by 0 bases, the J end by 2 bases, with 12 bases between. The CDR3 has 15 residues. The germline V gene encodes CDR1 SGHTS and CDR2 YDEGEE. The CDR3 region has the DNA TGTGCCAGCAGCTTGGAGTGGACGTATGCCTACGAGCAGTACTTC. It translates to CASSLEWTYAYEQYF.

This clonotype was recorded a few times. A read error may be the cause here, since a much bigger clone is one base away. V is TRBV2 and J is TRBJ2-3; D might be TRBD1 (5 bases). The CDR3 contains 13 residues. CDR1 is SNHLY and CDR2 is FYNNEI in the germline V gene. The CDR3 sequence is CASSDSLTGTQYF. DNA of the CDR3: TGTGCCAGCAGTGACAGCCTCACAGGTACGCAGTATTTT.

This clonotype was observed a few times. V usage is TRBV3-1 and J usage is TRBJ1-6; 11 nucleotides match TRBD1. The CDR3 spans 16 residues. Germline V lookup: CDR1 LGHDT, CDR2 YNNKEL (reference sequence). With V trimmed by 1 base and J by 9 bases, 5 bases remained unmatched. CDR3 in DNA: TGTGCCAGCAGCCAAGCCGGGACAGGGGGTTTTTCACCCCTCCACTTT. As protein: CASSQAGTGGFSPLHF.

This clonotype was detected a few times. The rearrangement joins TRBV30 to TRBJ2-4; no definite D call. Germline assignment: CDR1 GTSNPN and CDR2 SVGIG (reference sequence). The CDR3 length is 13 residues. The V gene lost 5 bases and the J gene lost 0 bases, with 8 bases spanning the gap. CDR3 DNA sequence: TGTGCCTGGTCGAAGGTAGCCAAAAACATTCAGTACTTC. It is translated as CAWSKVAKNIQYF.

The chain has TRBV29-1 and TRBJ2-2; D remains ambiguous. The CDR3 sequence is 13 residues long. V lost 2 bases and J 1 base, leaving 5 bases between the germline ends. The germline V gene has CDR1 SQVTM and CDR2 ANQGSEA. CDR3 sequence (DNA): TGCAGCGTTGAATACCAGAACACCGGGGAGCTGTTTTTT. Protein product: CSVEYQNTGELFF.

This clonotype has at least ten counts. The CDR3 coding sequence is TGTGCCTGGAGTGCCGGTCACATGAACACTGAAGCTTTCTTT. Residues: CAWSAGHMNTEAFF. The chain recombines TRBV30 with TRBJ1-1, with no clear D. Trimming removed 1 base at V and 0 bases at J, with 9 bases between. The CDR3 is 14 amino acids. Germline loops: CDR1 GTSNPN, CDR2 SVGIG (reference sequence).

This clonotype was detected ten times or more. The chain couples TRBV12-3 or TRBV12-4 to TRBJ2-6; D possibly matches TRBD1 or TRBD2 (5 bases each). The CDR3 consists of 16 residues. The germline V and J ends were trimmed by 6 bases and 4 bases, with 16 bases remaining between them. The CDR3 is CASRDPGPAGANVLTF. The CDR3 DNA follows: TGTGCCAGCAGAGATCCGGGACCAGCAGGGGCCAACGTCCTGACTTTC.

This clonotype has at least ten counts. V gene TRBV12-3 or TRBV12-4 combines with J gene TRBJ1-2; no clear D. The CDR3 sequence is 12 residues long. Trimming left V 3 bases short and J 8 bases short, with 10 bases between. The CDR3 loop reads CASSFGRYGYTF. CDR3 in DNA: TGTGCCAGCAGTTTCGGGCGTTACGGCTACACCTTC.

This clonotype was seen more than once but under ten times. This sequence joins TRBV18 and TRBJ2-7; D gene ambiguous. V was cut by 6 bases and J by 7 bases, with 16 bases left in between. This CDR3 region has 13 residues. Germline lookup yields CDR1 KGHSH and CDR2 LQKENI. For the CDR3, the DNA is TGTGCCAGCTCCGGGTCCCCTGGAGATGAGCAGTACTTC. This gives the protein CASSGSPGDEQYF.

V gene TRBV18 combines with J gene TRBJ2-7; D call uncertain. Germline V gene lookup returns CDR1 KGHSH and CDR2 LQKENI. Trimming shortened V by 2 bases and J by 3 bases, and 8 bases separated the two germline ends. The CDR3 is 13 residues long. CDR3 in DNA: TGTGCCAGCTCACCATCTGAGTTCTACGAGCAGTACTTC. It is translated as CASSPSEFYEQYF.

This clonotype was seen many times. This chain connects TRBV20-1 to TRBJ2-7, with TRBD2 as a possible D gene (5 bases). Trimming left V 3 bases short and J 0 bases short, with 9 bases between. Germline-derived CDR1 and CDR2 are DFQATT and SNEGSKA (reference sequence). CDR3 length: 13 amino acids. CDR3 in DNA: TGCAGTGCTAGGCGGGTCAGCTCCTACGAGCAGTACTTC. Amino acids: CSARRVSSYEQYF.

This clonotype was seen a handful of times. V is TRBV5-1 and J is TRBJ1-2, with D unresolved. The V and J ends lost 3 bases and 4 bases respectively, with 16 bases between them. The CDR3 has 15 amino acids. The germline CDR1 and CDR2 sequences are SGHRS and YFSETQ. The CDR3: CASSSGPTESYGYTF. The CDR3 bases are TGCGCCAGCAGCTCCGGTCCAACAGAGAGCTATGGCTACACCTTC. Using reference TRBV5-1 and TRBJ1-2 for the parts outside the CDR3, the full variable domain is KAGVTQTPRYLIKTRGQQVTLSCSPISGHRSVSWYQQTPGQGLQFLFEYFSETQRNKGNFPGRFSGRQFSNSRSEMNVSTLELGDSALYLCASSSGPTESYGYTFGSGTRLTVV.

A few counts support this clonotype. J is TRBJ2-7 and V is TRBV20-1; TRBD2 matches 13 bases. V gave up 6 bases and J gave up 5 bases; unmatched junction bases: 7. This CDR3 has 14 amino acids. CDR1 and CDR2 from the germline V gene are DFQATT and SNEGSKA (reference sequence). The CDR3 DNA reads as TGCAGTGCCGAAGGACTAGCGGGAGCCCACGAGCAGTACTTC. It yields the protein CSAEGLAGAHEQYF.